This is a list of T cell receptor beta chains from one sample in a study of cytomegalovirus exposure and HLA in healthy donors. The assay was immunoSEQ multiplex PCR, and TCRdb's table has in-frame clones only and misses some. This table holds some 170,000 clones, less than 85% found once. The sequenced sample consisted of PBMCs. The receptors here all came from a middle-aged man in good health and CMV-seronegative. Each CDR3 is given with its conserved first and last residue. The D gene is left open where the match is weak. Size tells how often a clone was seen (once, few, many) or the class of an expanded clone, and some rows leave it out.

cdr3_nt: TGTGCCAGCAGACCGTATGCGGGGGGCATTGCCTACGAGCAGTACTTC
cdr3_aa: CASRPYAGGIAYEQYF
d_call: TRBD2
j_call: TRBJ2-7
v_call: TRBV27
clone_size: .

cdr3_nt: TGTGCCAGCCGTGGAAACACCATATATTTT
cdr3_aa: CASRGNTIYF
d_call: .
j_call: TRBJ1-3
v_call: TRBV2
clone_size: .

cdr3_nt: TGTGCCAGCACCAGAAGGGGGACGTACCAAGAGACCCAGTACTTC
cdr3_aa: CASTRRGTYQETQYF
d_call: .
j_call: TRBJ2-5
v_call: TRBV9
clone_size: .

cdr3_nt: TGCGCCAGCAGCCAACCCGGGACAGGCCTTCGGGGCTACACCTTC
cdr3_aa: CASSQPGTGLRGYTF
d_call: TRBD1
j_call: TRBJ1-2
v_call: TRBV4-1
clone_size: .

cdr3_nt: TGTGCCAGTAGTTCGGCGGGGGTTACCTCTGGGGCCAACGTCCTGACTTTC
cdr3_aa: CASSSAGVTSGANVLTF
d_call: TRBD2
j_call: TRBJ2-6
v_call: TRBV19
clone_size: .

cdr3_nt: TGTGCCAGCAGTTACTCACAGGGAAGGGCAGAGACCCAGTACTTC
cdr3_aa: CASSYSQGRAETQYF
d_call: .
j_call: TRBJ2-5
v_call: TRBV6-5
clone_size: .

cdr3_nt: TGTGCCTGGAGTGTAGGGACAGGGCTGGGCGAGCAGTACTTC
cdr3_aa: CAWSVGTGLGEQYF
d_call: TRBD1
j_call: TRBJ2-7
v_call: TRBV30
clone_size: .

cdr3_nt: TGTGCCAGCAGCATAAGACAGGGAGGGAACACTGAAGCTTTCTTT
cdr3_aa: CASSIRQGGNTEAFF
d_call: TRBD1
j_call: TRBJ1-1
v_call: TRBV5-6
clone_size: few

cdr3_nt: TGTGCCAGTAGTATAGTGAGATCCGGAGCAATTTATGGCTACACCTTC
cdr3_aa: CASSIVRSGAIYGYTF
d_call: .
j_call: TRBJ1-2
v_call: TRBV19
clone_size: .

cdr3_nt: TGCGCCAGCCATGAAACAGGGACCCAGTACTTC
cdr3_aa: CASHETGTQYF
d_call: .
j_call: TRBJ2-5
v_call: TRBV5-1
clone_size: .

cdr3_nt: TGTGCCAGTAGTCGGACAGGGGCCGACTCTGGGGCCAACGTCCTGACTTTC
cdr3_aa: CASSRTGADSGANVLTF
d_call: TRBD1
j_call: TRBJ2-6
v_call: TRBV19
clone_size: .

cdr3_nt: TGTGCCAGCAGTTTAAAGCGGGGGAGCACAGATACGCAGTATTTT
cdr3_aa: CASSLKRGSTDTQYF
d_call: TRBD2
j_call: TRBJ2-3
v_call: TRBV6-6
clone_size: .

cdr3_nt: TGTGCCAGTAGTATAGCGACTAGTTGGACAGATACGCAGTATTTT
cdr3_aa: CASSIATSWTDTQYF
d_call: .
j_call: TRBJ2-3
v_call: TRBV19
clone_size: .

cdr3_nt: TGTGCCAGCTCAAGGACAGGCGTGAGCTCCTATAATTCACCCCTCCACTTT
cdr3_aa: CASSRTGVSSYNSPLHF
d_call: TRBD1
j_call: TRBJ1-6
v_call: TRBV18
clone_size: .

cdr3_nt: TGTGCCATCAGTGAGTCGTTCGTCAGGGACACCGGGGAGCTGTTTTTT
cdr3_aa: CAISESFVRDTGELFF
d_call: .
j_call: TRBJ2-2
v_call: TRBV10-3
clone_size: .

cdr3_nt: TGTGCCATCTCTTGGGGGGTCAATGAGCAGTTCTTC
cdr3_aa: CAISWGVNEQFF
d_call: .
j_call: TRBJ2-1
v_call: TRBV10-3
clone_size: .

cdr3_nt: TGTGCTAGTGGTTTGGCCCCGGGACTAGTTAATGAGCAGTTCTTC
cdr3_aa: CASGLAPGLVNEQFF
d_call: TRBD2
j_call: TRBJ2-1
v_call: TRBV12-5
clone_size: .

cdr3_nt: TGTGCCAGTAGTGGTCGGGGGATTAGCGGGGGGGCCGAAGCCAAAAACATTCAGTACTTC
cdr3_aa: CASSGRGISGGAEAKNIQYF
d_call: TRBD2
j_call: TRBJ2-4
v_call: TRBV19
clone_size: once

cdr3_nt: TGTGCCTGGAGTGGGAGCCACCACGATACGCAGTATTTT
cdr3_aa: CAWSGSHHDTQYF
d_call: .
j_call: TRBJ2-3
v_call: TRBV30
clone_size: .

cdr3_nt: TGTGCCAGTAGTACCCGGGACAGGGGCAATGGCTACACCTTC
cdr3_aa: CASSTRDRGNGYTF
d_call: TRBD1
j_call: TRBJ1-2
v_call: TRBV19
clone_size: .

cdr3_nt: TGTGCCAGCAGCTTGGAAAGCGGGGGCTTCTACGAGCAGTACTTC
cdr3_aa: CASSLESGGFYEQYF
d_call: TRBD2
j_call: TRBJ2-7
v_call: TRBV5-5
clone_size: few

cdr3_nt: TGTGCCACCAGCAGTGCGGACAGGAGGGAGACCCAGTACTTC
cdr3_aa: CATSSADRRETQYF
d_call: TRBD1
j_call: TRBJ2-5
v_call: TRBV15
clone_size: .

cdr3_nt: TGTGCCAGCACCCCAGGCGGGCGGGCAGGCACCATATATTTT
cdr3_aa: CASTPGGRAGTIYF
d_call: .
j_call: TRBJ1-3
v_call: TRBV6-6
clone_size: .

cdr3_nt: TGTGCCAGCAGCTTCTCCGGGATAGCGGGCACCGGGGAGCTGTTTTTT
cdr3_aa: CASSFSGIAGTGELFF
d_call: TRBD2
j_call: TRBJ2-2
v_call: TRBV5-4
clone_size: few

cdr3_nt: TGTGCCAGCAGCTTCGGACCAGGGGGATATGGCTACACCTTC
cdr3_aa: CASSFGPGGYGYTF
d_call: TRBD1
j_call: TRBJ1-2
v_call: TRBV7-2
clone_size: .

cdr3_nt: TGCGCCAGCAGCCAACAGCACAGGGGGCTCGTCGAGCAGTACTTC
cdr3_aa: CASSQQHRGLVEQYF
d_call: TRBD1
j_call: TRBJ2-7
v_call: TRBV4-3
clone_size: few

cdr3_nt: TGTGCCAGCAGCCCCGACAGGGGCTATGGCTACACCTTC
cdr3_aa: CASSPDRGYGYTF
d_call: TRBD1
j_call: TRBJ1-2
v_call: TRBV7-2
clone_size: .

cdr3_nt: TGTGCCAGCAGCTTCGAATTGGGAGGGGGGATTCATTCACCCCTCCACTTT
cdr3_aa: CASSFELGGGIHSPLHF
d_call: .
j_call: TRBJ1-6
v_call: TRBV5-6
clone_size: .

cdr3_nt: TGTGCCAGCAGTGAAGTCGTGGGGGCCTCCTACGAGCAGTACTTC
cdr3_aa: CASSEVVGASYEQYF
d_call: .
j_call: TRBJ2-7
v_call: TRBV6-1
clone_size: many

cdr3_nt: TGTGCCAGCAGTCAACCCGGAGGTATAGTTGCTACGCAGTATTTT
cdr3_aa: CASSQPGGIVATQYF
d_call: .
j_call: TRBJ2-3
v_call: TRBV5-5
clone_size: .

cdr3_nt: TGTGCCAGCAGCGTAAGACTTTATAGCAATCAGCCCCAGCATTTT
cdr3_aa: CASSVRLYSNQPQHF
d_call: .
j_call: TRBJ1-5
v_call: TRBV9
clone_size: few

cdr3_nt: TGTGCCAGCAGTCCCTCAGGGGGAATGAACACTGAAGCTTTCTTT
cdr3_aa: CASSPSGGMNTEAFF
d_call: TRBD1
j_call: TRBJ1-1
v_call: TRBV27
clone_size: .

cdr3_nt: TGCGCCAGCAGCTCCCCGGACAGAGGCACAGATACGCAGTATTTT
cdr3_aa: CASSSPDRGTDTQYF
d_call: .
j_call: TRBJ2-3
v_call: TRBV5-1
clone_size: .

cdr3_nt: TGTGCCAGCAGCCTGAGTAGAGAGACCCAGTACTTC
cdr3_aa: CASSLSRETQYF
d_call: .
j_call: TRBJ2-5
v_call: TRBV7-2
clone_size: .

cdr3_nt: TGTACTCAGCAAAACAGGGGCACAGATACGCAGTATTTT
cdr3_aa: CTQQNRGTDTQYF
d_call: .
j_call: TRBJ2-3
v_call: TRBV2
clone_size: .

cdr3_nt: TGTGCCTGGGAGACAGGTGGTAATTCACCCCTCCACTTT
cdr3_aa: CAWETGGNSPLHF
d_call: .
j_call: TRBJ1-6
v_call: TRBV30
clone_size: few

cdr3_nt: TGTGCCAGCCCCAGAGGGGTCGGACAGGACGACAACTATGGCTACACCTTC
cdr3_aa: CASPRGVGQDDNYGYTF
d_call: .
j_call: TRBJ1-2
v_call: TRBV21-1
clone_size: .

cdr3_nt: TGTGCCAGCAGTGAAGGAGGAGTACATTACAGGACTGAAGCTTTCTTT
cdr3_aa: CASSEGGVHYRTEAFF
d_call: .
j_call: TRBJ1-1
v_call: TRBV6-1
clone_size: .

cdr3_nt: TGCGCCAGCAGCTTGAGGCGGGGGCACAATGAGCAGTTCTTC
cdr3_aa: CASSLRRGHNEQFF
d_call: .
j_call: TRBJ2-1
v_call: TRBV5-1
clone_size: .